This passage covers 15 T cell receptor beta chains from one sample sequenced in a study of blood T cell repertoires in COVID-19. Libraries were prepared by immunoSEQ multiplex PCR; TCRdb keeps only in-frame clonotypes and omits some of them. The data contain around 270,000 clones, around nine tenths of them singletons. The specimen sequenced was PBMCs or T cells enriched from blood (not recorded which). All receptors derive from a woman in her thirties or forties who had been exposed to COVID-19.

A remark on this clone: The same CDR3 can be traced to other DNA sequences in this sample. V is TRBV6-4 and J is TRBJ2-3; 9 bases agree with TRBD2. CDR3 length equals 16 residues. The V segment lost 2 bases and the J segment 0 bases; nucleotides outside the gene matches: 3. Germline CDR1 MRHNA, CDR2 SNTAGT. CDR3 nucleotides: TGTGCCAGCAGTGACGGGAGCGGGGGGAGCACAGATACGCAGTATTTT. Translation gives CASSDGSGGSTDTQYF.

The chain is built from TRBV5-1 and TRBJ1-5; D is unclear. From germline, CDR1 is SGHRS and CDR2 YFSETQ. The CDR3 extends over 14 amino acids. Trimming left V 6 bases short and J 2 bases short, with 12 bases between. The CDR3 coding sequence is TGCGCCAGCACCCCTGTGCAGGGCAATCAGCCCCAGCATTTT. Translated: CASTPVQGNQPQHF.

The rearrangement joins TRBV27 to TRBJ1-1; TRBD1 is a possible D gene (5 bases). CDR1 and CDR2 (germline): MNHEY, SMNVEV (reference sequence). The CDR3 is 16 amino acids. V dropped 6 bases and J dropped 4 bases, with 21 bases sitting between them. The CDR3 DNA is TGTGCCAGCAGCCCAGGGTGGCGGGGTCGGAGCACTGAAGCTTTCTTT. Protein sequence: CASSPGWRGRSTEAFF.

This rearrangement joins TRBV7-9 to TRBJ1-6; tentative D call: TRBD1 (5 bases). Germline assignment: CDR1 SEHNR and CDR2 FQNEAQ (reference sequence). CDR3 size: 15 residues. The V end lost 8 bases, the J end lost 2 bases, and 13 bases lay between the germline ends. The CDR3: CASSTDGPYNSPLHF. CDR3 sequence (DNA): TGTGCCAGCTCGACAGATGGACCCTATAATTCACCCCTCCACTTT.

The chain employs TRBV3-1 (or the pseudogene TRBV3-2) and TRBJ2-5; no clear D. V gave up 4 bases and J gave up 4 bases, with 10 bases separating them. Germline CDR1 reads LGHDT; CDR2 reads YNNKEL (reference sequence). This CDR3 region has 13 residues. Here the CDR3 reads CASSLTRVETQYF. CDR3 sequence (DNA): TGTGCCAGCAGCCTTACGCGCGTAGAGACCCAGTACTTC.

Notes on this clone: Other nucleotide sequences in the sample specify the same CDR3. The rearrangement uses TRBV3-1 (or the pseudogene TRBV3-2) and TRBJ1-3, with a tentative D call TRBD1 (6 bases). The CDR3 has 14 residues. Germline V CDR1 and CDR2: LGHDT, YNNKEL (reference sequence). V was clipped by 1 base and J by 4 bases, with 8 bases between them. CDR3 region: CASSQAGVGNTIYF. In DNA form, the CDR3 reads TGTGCCAGCAGCCAAGCAGGGGTAGGAAACACCATATATTTT.

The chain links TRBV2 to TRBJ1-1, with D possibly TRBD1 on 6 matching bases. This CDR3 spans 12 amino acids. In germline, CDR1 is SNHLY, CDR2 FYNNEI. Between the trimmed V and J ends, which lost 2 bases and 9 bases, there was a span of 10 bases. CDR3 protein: CASSETGWKAFF. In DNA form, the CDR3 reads TGTGCCAGCAGTGAAACAGGGTGGAAAGCTTTCTTT.

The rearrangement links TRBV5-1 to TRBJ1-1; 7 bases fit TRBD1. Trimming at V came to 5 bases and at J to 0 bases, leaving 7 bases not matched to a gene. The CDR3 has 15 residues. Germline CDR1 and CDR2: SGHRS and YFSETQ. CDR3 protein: CASSTGTAMNTEAFF. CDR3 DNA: TGCGCCAGCAGTACCGGGACAGCTATGAACACTGAAGCTTTCTTT.

DNA for the CDR3: TGTGCCTGGAGTGTACGAGGAAAAACTGAAGCTTTCTTT. Residues: CAWSVRGKTEAFF. This chain uses TRBV30 with TRBJ1-1; D remains ambiguous. The CDR3 loop spans 13 amino acids. CDR1 is GTSNPN and CDR2 is SVGIG in the germline V gene (reference sequence). V was cut by 0 bases and J by 5 bases, with 10 bases left in between.

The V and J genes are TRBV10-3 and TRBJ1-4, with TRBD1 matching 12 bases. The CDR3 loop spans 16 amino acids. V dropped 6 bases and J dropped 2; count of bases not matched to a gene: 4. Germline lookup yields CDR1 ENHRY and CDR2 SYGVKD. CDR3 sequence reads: CAIRTGTGGTNEKLFF. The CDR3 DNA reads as TGTGCCATCAGGACCGGGACAGGGGGCACTAATGAAAAACTGTTTTTT.

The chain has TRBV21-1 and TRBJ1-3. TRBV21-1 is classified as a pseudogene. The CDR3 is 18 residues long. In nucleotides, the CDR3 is TGTGCCAGCAGCAAAGGAGAGGGCATCAAAGGGACTGGAAACACCATATATTTT. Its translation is CASSKGEGIKGTGNTIYF.

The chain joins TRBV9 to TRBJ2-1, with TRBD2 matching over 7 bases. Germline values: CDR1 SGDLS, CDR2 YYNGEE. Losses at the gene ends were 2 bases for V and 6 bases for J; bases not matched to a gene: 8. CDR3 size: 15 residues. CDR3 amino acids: CASSVDGGGFNEQFF. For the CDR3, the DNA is TGTGCCAGCAGCGTTGACGGGGGAGGGTTCAATGAGCAGTTCTTC.

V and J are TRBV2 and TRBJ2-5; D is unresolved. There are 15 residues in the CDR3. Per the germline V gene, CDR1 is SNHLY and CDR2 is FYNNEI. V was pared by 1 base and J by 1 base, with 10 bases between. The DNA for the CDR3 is TGTGCCAGCAGTGAAGACCGGTATCTCCAAGAGACCCAGTACTTC. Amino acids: CASSEDRYLQETQYF.

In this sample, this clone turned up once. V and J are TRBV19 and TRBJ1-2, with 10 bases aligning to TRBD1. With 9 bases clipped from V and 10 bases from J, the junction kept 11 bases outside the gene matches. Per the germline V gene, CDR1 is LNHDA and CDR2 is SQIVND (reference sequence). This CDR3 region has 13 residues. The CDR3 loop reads CASRPSGTGDYTF. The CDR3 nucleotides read TGTGCCAGCCGCCCCTCCGGGACAGGGGACTACACCTTC. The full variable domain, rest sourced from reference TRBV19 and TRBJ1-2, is DGGITQSPKYLFRKEGQNVTLSCEQNLNHDAMYWYRQDPGQGLRLIYYSQIVNDFQKGDIAEGYSVSREKKESFPLTVTSAQKNPTAFYLCASRPSGTGDYTFGSGTRLTVV.

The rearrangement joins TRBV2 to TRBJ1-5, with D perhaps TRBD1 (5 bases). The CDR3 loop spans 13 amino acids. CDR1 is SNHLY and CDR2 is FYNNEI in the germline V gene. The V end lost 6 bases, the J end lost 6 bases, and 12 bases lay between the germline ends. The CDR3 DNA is TGTGCCAGCAGGCCAGGCGGGGGTCAGCCCCAGCATTTT. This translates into CASRPGGGQPQHF.